This record looks at one T cell receptor beta chain sequence and its context. The antigen is unknown. The sample originates from a study of identical twins. Study results and caveats: Twins showed weaker excess sharing in their beta out-of-frame sequences.

A universal primer site was created by template switching, with the cDNA bearing unique molecular identifiers. TCRdb fed the 5' RACE reads into MiXCR, producing one record per CDR3 protein. The data hold fewer than 250,000 distinct CDR3 sequences, with 9.4% observed a single time. The CDR3 runs to 12 residues. Trimming took off 10 bases at V and 2 bases at J, with 12 bases between the two ends. CDR1 and CDR2 (germline): ENHRY, SYGVKD. The genes are TRBV10-3 and TRBJ2-7; tentative D call: TRBD1 (5 bases). The source material was memory (CD45RO+) T cells sorted from blood. The receptor was derived from a woman between 18 and 30 years old in good health. CDR3 in amino acids: CASAPRAYEQYF. The CDR3, as DNA: TGTGCCAGCGCTCCCAGGGCCTACGAGCAGTACTTC.